One sample yielded the 25 T cell receptor beta chains listed below, sequenced in a study of long-term antiretroviral therapy in people with HIV. Sequencing relied on immunoSEQ assay v3.0, run at survey level. Using immunoSEQ multiplex PCR, the repertoire was profiled, and TCRdb retains in-frame clones only, with some absent. The top ten hold about 9.9% of the sample, which has about 14,000 clones, roughly 86% seen once. Sequenced material: unsorted PBMCs, taken 6.2 years after starting antiretroviral therapy. These receptor sequences come from a man in his forties with HIV.

This clone came up once. The chain links TRBV2 to TRBJ2-1; the D is unclear. CDR1 is SNHLY, CDR2 FYNNEI, per germline. This CDR3 is built from 14 residues. The germline V and J ends were trimmed by 4 bases and 3 bases, with 10 bases remaining between them. The CDR3 loop is CASSASVDYNEQFF. The CDR3, as DNA: TGTGCCAGCAGTGCATCCGTGGACTACAATGAGCAGTTCTTC.

The table lists this clone with a few counts. This chain links TRBV6-6 with TRBJ2-1; maybe TRBD2 (5 bases). This CDR3 spans 13 amino acids. The germline CDR1 and CDR2 sequences are MNHNY and SVGAGI (reference sequence). Trimming took off 7 bases at V and 6 bases at J, with 13 bases between the two ends. CDR3 protein: CASTSSLGNEQFF. CDR3 in DNA: TGTGCCAGCACTAGCAGCCTGGGCAATGAGCAGTTCTTC.

The chain couples TRBV11-2 to TRBJ2-1; D might be TRBD1 (5 bases). The CDR3 sequence is 13 residues long. The ends were cut back, 7 bases at V and 10 bases at J, with 17 bases in the middle. In germline, CDR1 is SGHAT, CDR2 FQNNGV. CDR3 in amino acids: CASTKGAGYEQFF. The CDR3 DNA reads as TGTGCCAGCACAAAAGGGGCAGGATACGAGCAGTTCTTC. The entire variable domain, with the rest obtained from reference TRBV11-2 and TRBJ2-1, is as follows: EAGVAQSPRYKIIEKRQSVAFWCNPISGHATLYWYQQILGQGPKLLIQFQNNGVVDDSQLPKDRFSAERLKGVDSTLKIQPAKLEDSAVYLCASTKGAGYEQFFGPGTRLTVL.

This sequence joins TRBV11-2 and TRBJ2-1, with D hard to call. This CDR3 is built from 15 residues. V dropped 3 bases and J dropped 0 bases, with 9 bases sitting between them. CDR1 and CDR2 from the germline V gene are SGHAT and FQNNGV. The CDR3 DNA is TGTGCCAGCAGCTTCGAGCTAAACTCCTACAATGAGCAGTTCTTC. Its protein product is CASSFELNSYNEQFF.

The rearrangement uses TRBV7-8 and TRBJ2-4, with D tentatively TRBD2 (6 bases). Trimming removed 5 bases at V and 8 bases at J, with 19 bases between. This CDR3 is built from 15 residues. Germline values: CDR1 SGHVS, CDR2 FQNEAQ. The CDR3 DNA sequence: TGTGCCAGCAGCGGAGCCAATCGGGGGTTTGACATTCAGTACTTC. It yields the protein CASSGANRGFDIQYF.

The chain links TRBV28 to TRBJ1-1; no clear D. In germline, CDR1 is MDHEN, CDR2 SYDVKM. The V and J ends lost 3 bases and 6 bases respectively, with 11 bases between them. The CDR3 contains 13 residues. CDR3 sequence reads: CASSFTRLAEAFF. The CDR3 region has the DNA TGTGCCAGCAGTTTCACCCGTTTGGCTGAAGCTTTCTTT.

The gene calls are TRBV2 and TRBJ2-2; D call uncertain. CDR1 SNHLY and CDR2 FYNNEI come from the germline V gene. The CDR3 runs to 14 residues. The V end lost 6 bases, the J end lost 1 base, and 9 bases lay between the germline ends. The CDR3 sequence is CASRERQNTGELFF. The CDR3 DNA is TGTGCCAGCAGGGAAAGACAGAACACCGGGGAGCTGTTTTTT. The full variable domain, with the rest looked up from reference TRBV2 and TRBJ2-2, is EPEVTQTPSHQVTQMGQEVILRCVPISNHLYFYWYRQILGQKVEFLVSFYNNEISEKSEIFDDQFSVERPDGSNFTLKIRSTKLEDSAMYFCASRERQNTGELFFGEGSRLTVL.

In this sample, this clone turned up once. This chain connects TRBV4-1 to TRBJ2-5, with 8 bases that match TRBD2. The CDR3 contains 15 residues. From germline, CDR1 is MGHRA and CDR2 YSYEKL. Trimming cost V 2 bases and J 5 bases; bases outside gene matches: 7. The CDR3 coding sequence is TGCGCCAGCAGCCAACAACTTCCGGGAGGGGAGACCCAGTACTTC. This gives the protein CASSQQLPGGETQYF.

This clone was seen a single time. V and J are TRBV7-2 and TRBJ2-7; perhaps TRBD2 as D (5 bases). CDR1 is SGHTA and CDR2 is FQGNSA in the germline V gene. V dropped 3 bases and J dropped 0 bases, with 9 bases sitting between them. This CDR3 has 14 residues. CDR3 residues: CASSFSGSSYEQYF. The CDR3 nucleotides read TGTGCCAGCAGCTTCAGCGGATCCTCCTACGAGCAGTACTTC.

CDR3 sequence: CASSSTGTSGSIFNEQFF. In DNA form, the CDR3 reads TGTGCCAGCAGCTCAACAGGGACTAGCGGGAGTATTTTCAATGAGCAGTTCTTC. This chain connects TRBV7-3 to TRBJ2-1, with 14 nucleotides matching TRBD2. This CDR3 region has 18 residues. Per the germline V gene, CDR1 is SGHTA and CDR2 is FQGTGA. J gave up 6 bases and V 4 bases, and 11 bases lay outside the gene matches.

The DNA for the CDR3 is TGCAGTGCTCCCCACGGGACTAAGCAGTTCTTC. Encoded protein: CSAPHGTKQFF. The chain has TRBV20-1 and TRBJ2-1; TRBD2 matches 7 bases. V dropped 5 bases and J dropped 11; count of bases not matched to a gene: 6. Looked up from germline, CDR1 is DFQATT and CDR2 is SNEGSKA (reference sequence). This CDR3 has 11 residues.

The genes are TRBV5-4 and TRBJ1-2; the D gene is possibly TRBD1 (5 bases). V lost 4 bases and J lost 5, with 21 bases in between. The CDR3 covers 16 residues. In germline, CDR1 is SGHNT, CDR2 YYREEE (reference sequence). CDR3 sequence: CASSPGTQTYRYGYTF. DNA for the CDR3: TGTGCCAGCAGCCCCGGGACTCAAACTTATCGGTATGGCTACACCTTC.

The V gene is TRBV30, the J gene TRBJ1-6; D is unclear. V lost 0 bases and J 3 bases, leaving 6 bases between the germline ends. The CDR3 totals 14 residues. Germline V gives CDR1 GTSNPN, CDR2 SVGIG (reference sequence). This CDR3 reads CAWSVGNYNSPLHF. The CDR3 DNA follows: TGTGCCTGGAGTGTAGGGAACTATAATTCACCCCTCCACTTT.

V usage is TRBV2 and J usage is TRBJ1-1; a weak D match, TRBD1 (5 bases). This CDR3 contains 14 residues. Deletions cut 8 bases from V and 3 bases from J, with 16 bases between. Germline V gives CDR1 SNHLY, CDR2 FYNNEI. The CDR3 DNA reads as TGTGCCAGCCTCCTCGGACAAATAGACACTGAAGCTTTCTTT. This encodes CASLLGQIDTEAFF.

This chain uses TRBV29-1 with TRBJ1-4, with D unresolved. CDR1 is SQVTM and CDR2 is ANQGSEA in the germline V gene. The germline V and J ends were trimmed by 3 bases and 5 bases, with 10 bases remaining between them. CDR3 length: 13 amino acids. The CDR3 protein is CSVERAENEKLFF. CDR3 coding DNA: TGCAGCGTTGAGAGGGCAGAGAATGAAAAACTGTTTTTT.

The gene calls are TRBV6-1 and TRBJ1-1, with TRBD1 matching 8 bases. The CDR3 is made up of 13 amino acids. Germline trimming cut 4 bases from V and 4 bases from J; bases unmatched to any gene: 2. Germline lookup yields CDR1 MNHNS and CDR2 SASEGT. CDR3 coding DNA: TGTGCCAGCAGTGTACAGGGGGTCACTGAAGCTTTCTTT. This sequence encodes CASSVQGVTEAFF.

This clone was recorded once. Germline and junction disagree at one end, which may indicate a read error. The genes are TRBV20-1 and TRBJ1-2; D is unresolved. The CDR3 length is 10 residues. Germline V gives CDR1 DFQATT, CDR2 SNEGSKA (reference sequence). In DNA form, the CDR3 reads TGCAGTGCTAGGGAAGGGCAGGCCGTCTTC. Amino acid sequence: CSAREGQAVF.

This sequence joins TRBV7-9 and TRBJ1-2; D gene uncertain. The CDR3 totals 15 residues. CDR1 and CDR2 from the germline V gene are SEHNR and FQNEAQ (reference sequence). Trimming left V 5 bases short and J 4 bases short, with 17 bases between. The CDR3 nucleotides are TGTGCCAGCAGCCCCGGACTCGGACGGACCTATGGCTACACCTTC. It yields the protein CASSPGLGRTYGYTF.

The chain couples TRBV27 to TRBJ2-7; D is perhaps TRBD1 (5 bases). The length of the CDR3 is 13 residues. V was cut by 5 bases and J by 2 bases, with 10 bases left in between. CDR1 and CDR2 (germline): MNHEY, SMNVEV (reference sequence). The CDR3 DNA reads as TGTGCCAGCAGTGTCGACAGTACCTACGAGCAGTACTTC. Its translation: CASSVDSTYEQYF.

The chain uses TRBV7-2 and TRBJ2-3; TRBD2 agrees at 11 bases. Trimming removed 2 bases from V and 5 bases from J; junction bases left unmatched: 9. Germline V gene lookup returns CDR1 SGHTA and CDR2 FQGNSA. This CDR3 contains 17 residues. The CDR3 coding sequence is TGTGCCAGCAGCTTAAGGGCTAGCGGGAGGTCATTAGATACGCAGTATTTT. Translating it yields CASSLRASGRSLDTQYF.

V gene TRBV4-3 combines with J gene TRBJ2-1; 8 bases align to TRBD2. V shed 4 bases and J 7 bases; nucleotides not matched to a gene: 12. The CDR3 runs 16 residues. Germline V gives CDR1 LGHNA, CDR2 YSLEER. The CDR3 DNA sequence: TGCGCCAGCAGCCCTCGCCCCCAGGGACTAGGGAATGAGCAGTTCTTC. Translated, it gives CASSPRPQGLGNEQFF.

The V and J genes are TRBV6-1 and TRBJ2-1; 7 nucleotides line up with TRBD2. Losses at the gene ends were 4 bases for V and 8 bases for J; bases not matched to a gene: 5. CDR1 and CDR2 from the germline V gene are MNHNS and SASEGT. The CDR3 extends over 13 amino acids. The CDR3 here is CASSVRERDEQFF. The CDR3 region has the DNA TGTGCCAGCAGTGTGCGGGAGCGGGATGAGCAGTTCTTC.

The chain recombines TRBV19 with TRBJ2-3; the D gene is possibly TRBD1 (5 bases). The CDR3 runs to 14 residues. CDR1 and CDR2 from the germline V gene are LNHDA and SQIVND (reference sequence). V gave up 6 bases and J gave up 3 bases, with 13 bases separating them. CDR3 sequence: CASRREQGTDTQYF. CDR3 DNA: TGTGCCAGTAGAAGAGAGCAGGGAACAGATACGCAGTATTTT.

This chain connects TRBV11-2 to TRBJ1-1, with D tentatively TRBD1 (6 bases). Germline V gene data show CDR1 as SGHAT and CDR2 as FQNNGV. The CDR3 contains 12 residues. V dropped 3 bases and J dropped 8 bases, with 10 bases sitting between them. As DNA, the CDR3 is TGTGCCAGCAGCTTGGGGGCGGCCGAAGCTTTCTTT. Translation: CASSLGAAEAFF.

Only one count was recorded for this clone. J is TRBJ1-1 and V is TRBV21-1; TRBD1 reflects the table's D call only, with no check against the DNA. TRBV21-1 is reported as a pseudogene. There are 17 residues in the CDR3. The CDR3 DNA reads TGTGCCAGCAGCAAAAGGACAGGGGGCGGTGTACGCACTGAAGCTTTCTTT. It yields the protein CASSKRTGGGVRTEAFF.